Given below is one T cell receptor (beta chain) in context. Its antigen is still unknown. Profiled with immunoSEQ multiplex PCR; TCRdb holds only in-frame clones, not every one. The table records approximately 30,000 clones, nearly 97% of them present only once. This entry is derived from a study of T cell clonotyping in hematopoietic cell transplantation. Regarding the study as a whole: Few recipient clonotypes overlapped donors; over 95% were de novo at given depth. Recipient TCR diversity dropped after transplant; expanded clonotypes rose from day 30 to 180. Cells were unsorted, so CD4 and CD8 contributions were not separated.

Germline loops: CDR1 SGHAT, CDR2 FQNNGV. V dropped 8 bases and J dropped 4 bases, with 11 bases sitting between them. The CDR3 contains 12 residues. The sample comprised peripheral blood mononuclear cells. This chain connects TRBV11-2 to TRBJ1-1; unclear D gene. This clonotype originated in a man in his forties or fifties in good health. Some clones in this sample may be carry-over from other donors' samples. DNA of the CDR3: TGTGCCAGCTCACGGCGGAGCACTGAAGCTTTCTTT. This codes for CASSRRSTEAFF.